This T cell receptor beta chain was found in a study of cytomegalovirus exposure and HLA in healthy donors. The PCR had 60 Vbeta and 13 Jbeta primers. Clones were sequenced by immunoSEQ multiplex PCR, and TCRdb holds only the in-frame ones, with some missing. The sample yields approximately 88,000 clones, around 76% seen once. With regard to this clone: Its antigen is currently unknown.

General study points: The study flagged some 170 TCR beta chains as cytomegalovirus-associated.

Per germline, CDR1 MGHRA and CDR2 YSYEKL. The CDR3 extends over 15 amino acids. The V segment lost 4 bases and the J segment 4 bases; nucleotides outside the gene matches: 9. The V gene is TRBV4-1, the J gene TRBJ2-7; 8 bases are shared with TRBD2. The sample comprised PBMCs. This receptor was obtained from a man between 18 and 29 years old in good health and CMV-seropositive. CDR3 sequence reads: CASSPRNSGKYEQYF. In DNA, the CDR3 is TGCGCCAGCAGCCCGAGAAATAGCGGGAAATACGAGCAGTACTTC.